These 25 T cell receptor beta chains originate from one sample sequenced in a study of vaccination and CD4 T cells after COVID-19. Their target antigens are unknown. Sequenced with the Oncomine TCR Beta short-read assay was DNA taken from cultured CD4+ T cells. TCRdb used MiXCR to reprocess the PCR reads, holding one entry per CDR3 protein. Among about 13,000 distinct CDR3 sequences, around 40% were seen once, and the ten largest hold less than 9.5%. Treatment denoted: roughly ten-day PBMC culture with coronavirus spike peptide pools or control peptides (ViraFEST assay). The material was CD4+ T cells from blood, cultured in vitro, obtained after SARS-CoV-2 vaccination. Source of these receptors: a human donor who had recovered from COVID-19.

This clonotype turned up a few times. V usage is TRBV2 and J usage is TRBJ2-4, with 7 positions matching TRBD1. The CDR3 runs to 13 residues. The germline V gene encodes CDR1 SNHLY and CDR2 FYNNEI. V was clipped by 7 bases and J by 0 bases; unmatched bases: 0. CDR3 sequence: CASNRGAKNIQYF. The CDR3 DNA reads as TGTGCCAGCAACAGGGGAGCCAAAAACATTCAGTACTTC.

V is TRBV20-1 and J is TRBJ1-2; 7 bases line up with TRBD1. This CDR3 has 12 residues. V gave up 6 bases and J gave up 7 bases; unmatched junction bases: 8. In germline, CDR1 is DFQATT, CDR2 SNEGSKA (reference sequence). The DNA of the CDR3 is TGCAGTGCGGTCCAGGGGGGGGGTGGCTACACCTTC. Translating it yields CSAVQGGGGYTF.

This chain joins TRBV6-2 or TRBV6-3 and TRBJ2-1; D is possibly TRBD2 (5 bases). Germline CDR1 MNHEY, CDR2 SVGEGT. The CDR3 length is 14 residues. V was trimmed by 5 bases and J by 6 bases, leaving 14 bases between them. In DNA, the CDR3 is TGTGCCAGCAGTCTTCTAGCAGTAGGCAATGAGCAGTTCTTC. Protein product: CASSLLAVGNEQFF.

V and J are TRBV7-2 and TRBJ2-1; the match to TRBD2 covers 10 bases. The V segment lost 5 bases and the J segment 4 bases; nucleotides outside the gene matches: 5. Germline V gives CDR1 SGHTA, CDR2 FQGNSA. The CDR3 consists of 15 residues. CDR3 protein: CASSRGLAEYNEQFF. For the CDR3, the DNA is TGTGCCAGCAGCAGAGGACTAGCGGAGTACAATGAGCAGTTCTTC.

This clonotype was observed a handful of times. This sequence joins TRBV7-3 and TRBJ2-5; TRBD2 matches at 8 bases. Per germline, CDR1 SGHTA and CDR2 FQGTGA. V lost 1 base and J lost 5; bases outside the gene matches: 9. The CDR3 totals 16 residues. CDR3 sequence (DNA): TGTGCCAGCAGCTTAAGTCGGCTAGCGGGTATGGAGACCCAGTACTTC. It yields the protein CASSLSRLAGMETQYF.

The chain combines TRBV18 with TRBJ2-7, with D uncertain. Germline CDR1 KGHSH, CDR2 LQKENI. The CDR3 covers 12 residues. V lost 2 bases, J lost 4 bases, and 6 bases lay in between. The CDR3 coding sequence is TGTGCCAGCTCACCAACGCTGTACGAGCAGTACTTC. Its translation is CASSPTLYEQYF.

Worth noting for this clonotype: A much larger clone lies a single base off, so this may be a read error. The chain joins TRBV7-6 to TRBJ2-5, with D possibly called TRBD1 or TRBD2 (5 bases each). CDR3 length: 15 residues. Germline CDR1 reads SGHVS; CDR2 reads FNYEAQ. V gave up 1 base and J gave up 7 bases, with 16 bases separating them. Here the CDR3 reads CASSLVVGAGGTQYF. The CDR3 coding sequence is TGTGCCAGCAGCTTAGTAGTTGGGGCTGGGGGGACCCAGTACTTC.

This clonotype was counted a few times. This chain connects TRBV6-5 to TRBJ1-6; D gene uncertain. This CDR3 is 15 amino acids long. Trimming stripped 2 bases from V and 6 bases from J, with 11 bases between. Germline V lookup: CDR1 MNHEY, CDR2 SVGAGI. The CDR3 sequence: CASSYQLWTNSPLHF. CDR3 bases: TGTGCCAGCAGTTACCAACTGTGGACTAATTCACCCCTCCACTTT.

A word on this clonotype: The junction shows a germline mismatch at one end, possibly a read error. The chain joins TRBV29-1 to TRBJ1-2; D is undetermined. The CDR3 spans 12 residues. Germline V gives CDR1 SQVTM, CDR2 ANQGSEA. As DNA, the CDR3 is TGCAGCGTTGACAGCGTCAGGTCGCTTGGGGAATTC. As protein: CSVDSVRSLGEF.

V is TRBV7-8 and J is TRBJ1-2, with D hard to call. The germline gives CDR1 SGHVS, CDR2 FQNEAQ. This CDR3 spans 14 amino acids. Deletions cut 5 bases from V and 0 bases from J, with 10 bases between. The chain's CDR3 is CASSPYGANYGYTF. The CDR3, as DNA: TGTGCCAGCAGCCCCTACGGGGCTAACTATGGCTACACCTTC.

This clonotype came up a few times. V usage is TRBV24-1 and J usage is TRBJ2-3; a weak D match, TRBD2 (5 bases). The CDR3 is made up of 14 amino acids. Germline assignment: CDR1 KGHDR and CDR2 SFDVKD. Trimming removed 9 bases from V and 0 bases from J, with 12 bases in between. The CDR3 DNA reads as TGTGCCACCGCCGTCGGAGGTAGCACAGATACGCAGTATTTT. Protein: CATAVGGSTDTQYF.

This clonotype was seen a few times. CDR3 loop: CAISERRTGGRETQYF. The CDR3, as DNA: TGTGCCATCAGTGAGAGGAGGACAGGGGGAAGGGAGACCCAGTACTTC. The V gene is TRBV10-3, the J gene TRBJ2-5, with TRBD1 identical over 10 bases. Germline CDR1 and CDR2: ENHRY and SYGVKD. There are 16 residues in the CDR3. After removal of 2 bases from V and 5 bases from J, the junction contained 8 bases not matched to a gene.

The V call is TRBV2, the J call TRBJ1-5; D gene ambiguous. Germline V gives CDR1 SNHLY, CDR2 FYNNEI. The V end was cut by 3 bases, the J end by 0 bases, with 6 bases between. The CDR3 contains 14 residues. As DNA, the CDR3 is TGTGCCAGCAGTGACGTCCTTAGCAATCAGCCCCAGCATTTT. It translates to CASSDVLSNQPQHF.

The rearrangement joins TRBV7-9 to TRBJ2-5; 10 bases fit TRBD1. V gave up 3 bases and J gave up 7 bases; unmatched junction bases: 5. Germline CDR1 is SEHNR and CDR2 is FQNEAQ (reference sequence). This CDR3 is 14 amino acids long. CDR3 DNA sequence: TGTGCCAGCAGCTTGACAGGGGGCCGGGGGACCCAGTACTTC. Protein sequence: CASSLTGGRGTQYF.

The gene calls are TRBV7-3 and TRBJ2-1; D perhaps matches TRBD1 (6 bases). Germline CDR1 SGHTA, CDR2 FQGTGA. V was pared by 5 bases and J by 0 bases, with 14 bases between. This CDR3 spans 16 amino acids. CDR3 residues: CASSPPGTSSYNEQFF. CDR3 in DNA: TGTGCCAGCAGCCCCCCCGGGACAAGCTCCTACAATGAGCAGTTCTTC.

The CDR3 region has the DNA TGTGCCAGCAGTTTAGGGACTAGCGGGACAGATACGCAGTATTTT. Its protein product is CASSLGTSGTDTQYF. This chain joins TRBV27 and TRBJ2-3; 12 bases agree with TRBD2. Germline V CDR1 and CDR2: MNHEY, SMNVEV (reference sequence). The V segment lost 2 bases and the J segment 3 bases; nucleotides outside the gene matches: 0. There are 15 residues in the CDR3.

CDR3 loop: CASSPGQSNQPQHF. The CDR3 nucleotides read TGCGCCAGCAGCCCGGGACAGAGCAATCAGCCCCAGCATTTT. The chain couples TRBV5-1 to TRBJ1-5; 7 bases are shared with TRBD1. Germline V gives CDR1 SGHRS, CDR2 YFSETQ. Germline trimming cut 4 bases from V and 1 base from J; bases unmatched to any gene: 2. The CDR3 is made up of 14 amino acids.

The CDR3 here is CASSERGGGFLNTGELFF. The CDR3 DNA reads TGTGCCAGCAGTGAAAGAGGGGGTGGATTTCTCAACACCGGGGAGCTGTTTTTT. The J gene is TRBJ2-2, the V gene TRBV6-1, with D perhaps matching TRBD1 (6 bases). Per the germline V gene, CDR1 is MNHNS and CDR2 is SASEGT. The length of the CDR3 is 18 residues. The V and J ends lost 2 bases and 2 bases respectively, with 18 bases between them.

The V gene is TRBV19, the J gene TRBJ2-3, with 12 bases identical to TRBD2. V trimming: 10 bases; J trimming: 2 bases; junction bases outside the gene matches: 4. CDR3 length: 14 amino acids. Germline V gives CDR1 LNHDA, CDR2 SQIVND (reference sequence). CDR3 nucleotide sequence: TGTGCCACCTCTAGCGGGAGGGACACAGATACGCAGTATTTT. Its protein is CATSSGRDTDTQYF.

This clonotype has a handful of counts. The chain employs TRBV20-1 and TRBJ2-1, with 8 bases that match TRBD1. Germline V gene data show CDR1 as DFQATT and CDR2 as SNEGSKA (reference sequence). The CDR3 has 13 amino acids. Germline trimming cut 7 bases from V and 6 bases from J; bases unmatched to any gene: 8. CDR3 DNA: TGCAGTGAGACCGGGACAGGCCTCAATGAGCAGTTCTTC. Its protein is CSETGTGLNEQFF.

J is TRBJ2-3 and V is TRBV20-1, with D perhaps TRBD2 (6 bases). V was trimmed by 6 bases and J by 4 bases, leaving 17 bases between them. The CDR3 is 14 residues long. The V gene's germline CDR1 is DFQATT and CDR2 SNEGSKA (reference sequence). The DNA of the CDR3 is TGCAGTGCGGGACTTCTCCACCGGGCAGATACGCAGTATTTT. Its protein product is CSAGLLHRADTQYF.

The gene calls are TRBV4-1 and TRBJ2-3; D is unclear. The CDR3 runs to 16 residues. The V gene lost 4 bases and the J gene lost 4 bases, with 18 bases spanning the gap. Germline CDR1 reads MGHRA; CDR2 reads YSYEKL. The CDR3 protein is CASSLSGQEEADTQYF. The CDR3 DNA follows: TGCGCCAGCAGCCTTTCCGGGCAGGAAGAAGCAGATACGCAGTATTTT.

Remarks on this clonotype: A much larger clonotype is one base distant, so this may be a read error. The chain is built from TRBV6-2 or TRBV6-3 and TRBJ1-5; D perhaps matches TRBD1 (6 bases). Germline CDR1 and CDR2: MNHEY and SVGEGT. V gave up 1 base and J gave up 1 base, with 14 bases separating them. The CDR3 totals 17 residues. CDR3 DNA: TGTGCCAGCAGTTACTTGGGGGGCGTGGGGAGCAATCAGCCCCAGCATTTT. It translates to CASSYLGGVGSNQPQHF.

The chain couples TRBV9 to TRBJ2-3, with D perhaps TRBD2 (6 bases). V was cut by 0 bases and J by 9 bases, with 8 bases left in between. The CDR3 runs to 12 residues. Germline loops: CDR1 SGDLS, CDR2 YYNGEE. CDR3 loop: CASSVAAGTQYF. CDR3 coding DNA: TGTGCCAGCAGCGTAGCCGCGGGAACGCAGTATTTT.

By frequency in the sample, this clonotype is medium-sized (0.01 to 0.1%). The CDR3 DNA sequence: TGTGCCAGCAGCTTAGAAGAAACTAGCGGACCAGACGAGCAGTACTTC. Amino acids: CASSLEETSGPDEQYF. The chain has TRBV7-6 and TRBJ2-7, with 8 bases identical to TRBD2. Germline values: CDR1 SGHVS, CDR2 FNYEAQ. With 1 base clipped from V and 5 bases from J, the junction kept 10 bases outside the gene matches. The CDR3 has 16 residues.